This is a list of T cell receptor beta chains from one sample in a study of shared clonotypes between healthy human individuals. Sequencing used immunoSEQ multiplex PCR; TCRdb keeps in-frame clones, though not all of them. The table lists approximately 2,000,000 clones, roughly 90% of them singletons. The specimen sequenced was naive CD4+ T cells from PBMCs. The receptors derive from a young man in good health. Some clones in this sample may be carry-over from other donors' samples. The CDR3 runs from the conserved cysteine through the conserved F or W. The D gene is left open where the match is weak. Clone size, where shown, is once, few, many, or a class for clones that have expanded.

>-|TRBJ1-2|TRBV5-1|-
CASSLAVEAMGYGYTF
TGCGCCAGCAGCTTGGCCGTTGAGGCTATGGGCTATGGCTACACCTTC
>-|TRBJ1-5|TRBV2|TRBD1
CASRKGTEGNQPQHF
TGTGCCAGCAGGAAGGGGACAGAGGGCAATCAGCCCCAGCATTTT
>-|TRBJ2-3|TRBV7-6|-
CASSSEMRDTQYF
TGTGCCAGCAGCTCAGAGATGCGGGATACGCAGTATTTT
>few|TRBJ1-1|TRBV5-6|-
CASSLRNTEAFF
TGTGCCAGCAGCCTGAGGAACACTGAAGCTTTCTTT
>-|TRBJ2-7|TRBV18|-
CASSPPTGQFYEQYF
TGTGCCAGCTCACCACCGACGGGACAATTCTACGAGCAGTACTTC
>-|TRBJ2-5|TRBV5-1|-
CASSLSAGLETQYF
TGCGCCAGCAGCTTGTCGGCAGGCTTAGAGACCCAGTACTTC
>-|TRBJ2-1|TRBV2|-
CASKRGGRSYNEQFF
TGTGCCAGCAAACGTGGAGGGAGGTCTTACAATGAGCAGTTCTTC
>-|TRBJ1-5|TRBV6-5|-
CASSQQAGVQPQHF
TGTGCCAGCAGTCAACAAGCGGGGGTCCAGCCCCAGCATTTT
>-|TRBJ1-2|TRBV27|TRBD1
CASRGTGGFGYTF
TGTGCCAGCCGGGGGACAGGGGGCTTTGGCTACACCTTC
>-|TRBJ1-3|TRBV7-6|-
CASSLVGNTIYF
TGTGCCAGCAGCTTAGTTGGAAACACCATATATTTT
>-|TRBJ2-7|TRBV28|-
CASSSVTELKAYEQYF
TGTGCCAGCAGCTCCGTGACAGAGTTGAAAGCCTACGAGCAGTACTTC
>-|TRBJ2-5|TRBV10-3|-
CAISERAVEETQYF
TGTGCCATCAGTGAACGGGCAGTTGAAGAGACCCAGTACTTC
>-|TRBJ2-5|TRBV5-1|TRBD2
CASSWGLAGQETQYF
TGCGCCAGCAGCTGGGGGCTAGCGGGGCAAGAGACCCAGTACTTC
>-|TRBJ2-5|TRBV11-3|-
CASSHRDGQETQYF
TGTGCCAGCAGCCACAGGGACGGGCAAGAGACCCAGTACTTC
>-|TRBJ1-2|TRBV29-1|-
CSVKYGTLNYGYTF
TGCAGCGTGAAATACGGGACCCTGAACTATGGCTACACCTTC
>-|TRBJ1-4|TRBV5-1|-
CASSPGWGGEKLFF
TGCGCCAGCAGCCCGGGCTGGGGTGGTGAAAAACTGTTTTTT
>-|TRBJ2-3|TRBV4-3|TRBD2
CASSQDSGRAPDTQYF
TGCGCCAGCAGCCAAGATAGCGGGAGGGCGCCAGATACGCAGTATTTT
>-|TRBJ2-7|TRBV28|-
CASSPPNLDRLNHF
TGTGCCAGCAGCCCACCTAACCTGGACAGACTAAATCACTTC
>-|TRBJ2-1|TRBV7-2|-
CASRGAGPHEQFF
TGTGCCAGCAGGGGGGCAGGGCCGCATGAGCAGTTCTTC
>once|TRBJ1-1|TRBV6-6|-
CASSPSGGGTEAFF
TGTGCCAGCAGTCCCTCAGGAGGGGGAACTGAAGCTTTCTTT
>-|TRBJ2-1|TRBV19|TRBD1
CASSILWQGAYNEQFF
TGTGCCAGTAGTATTCTGTGGCAGGGGGCCTACAATGAGCAGTTCTTC
>-|TRBJ1-4|TRBV28|-
CASTRGGANGEGLFF
TGTGCCAGCACCCGCGGCGGAGCTAATGGTGAAGGACTGTTTTTT
>-|TRBJ2-5|TRBV29-1|-
CSVVTFQGETQYF
TGCAGCGTTGTTACCTTCCAGGGAGAGACCCAGTACTTC
>-|TRBJ2-2|TRBV14|-
CASSQAWQNTGELFF
TGTGCCAGCAGCCAAGCGTGGCAGAACACCGGGGAGCTGTTTTTT
>-|TRBJ2-3|TRBV5-4|TRBD2
CASSYLAGGLDTQYF
TGTGCCAGCAGCTATCTAGCGGGAGGGTTAGATACGCAGTATTTT
>-|TRBJ2-1|TRBV7-8|-
CASSSRRDNEQFF
TGTGCCAGTTCATCCCGCAGGGACAATGAGCAGTTCTTC
>-|TRBJ2-3|TRBV19|-
CASSRTWSDTQYF
TGTGCCAGTAGCCGGACGTGGTCAGATACGCAGTATTTT